This T cell receptor (beta chain) was profiled in a study of CD8 T cells in ankylosing spondylitis. Library preparation for TCR beta used quantitative 5'-RACE with molecular barcodes. TCRdb reprocessed the 5' RACE reads via MiXCR and lists one record per CDR3 protein. Of about 140,000 distinct CDR3 sequences in the sample, roughly 7.7% were seen once. Note on this clonotype: Its target is unknown.

Study-wide results and limits: The study looked at matched synovial fluid samples from ankylosing spondylitis patients. Disease-linked clones were reported to be significantly enriched there.

Trimming shortened V by 2 bases and J by 8 bases, and 13 bases separated the two germline ends. This CDR3 comprises 14 residues. The V gene's germline CDR1 is MGHRA and CDR2 YSYEKL. The origin of this receptor is a male donor with ankylosing spondylitis. Specimen: synovial fluid, either unsorted or a sorted T cell fraction (not recorded which). The chain combines TRBV4-1 with TRBJ1-3; D is uncertain. The CDR3 nucleotides are TGCGCCAGCAGCCAAAACAGTGCCGGGGACACCATATATTTT. Encoded protein: CASSQNSAGDTIYF.